This T cell receptor beta chain was sequenced in a study of blood T cell repertoires in COVID-19. Across the study: The origin of the acute and convalescent COVID-19 samples was the United States, Italy and Spain. In each case, the material was cDNA or gDNA derived from T cells, B-cell-depleted T cells, or PBMCs.

Authors' analysis steps: Using reference gene primer amplification, nucleated cell counts were estimated. Clones were read by immunoSEQ multiplex PCR, and TCRdb kept only the in-frame ones, dropping some. V, J and clone size derive from that table, while D and trimming were established from the DNA sequence. The sample lists fewer than 85,000 clones; over 65% were seen once. CDR3 size: 17 residues. Per the germline V gene, CDR1 is MNHEY and CDR2 is SVGEGT. The V gene end was trimmed by 2 bases and the J gene end by 6 bases; junction bases not matched to a gene: 16. The V gene is TRBV6-2 or TRBV6-3, the J gene TRBJ2-7, with 7 bases fitting TRBD2. Sequenced material: peripheral blood. The TCR was taken from a human donor with acute or convalescent COVID-19. The donor label of this sample is uncertain. CDR3 sequence reads: CASSYGLLASAPLEQYF. The CDR3 nucleotides are TGTGCCAGCAGTTACGGTTTACTAGCGTCAGCCCCTCTCGAGCAGTACTTC.